The 17 T cell receptor beta chains in this list originate from one sample, sequenced in a study of shared clonotypes between healthy human individuals. Terminally differentiated effector memory CD45RA+ cells were left out of the naive CD8 fraction, which was CD45RO-negative and positively selected for CCR7. This table comes from immunoSEQ multiplex PCR, and its TCRdb copy is limited to in-frame clones, with some not included. In the table there are a few hundred thousand clones, nearly 97% of which are singletons. The specimen was naive CD8+ T cells sorted from blood. Every receptor here comes from a woman in her 30s in good health.

The V and J genes are TRBV7-2 and TRBJ2-1; no reliable D call. The ends were cut back, 5 bases at V and 10 bases at J, with 9 bases in the middle. The length of the CDR3 is 11 residues. Germline CDR1 is SGHTA and CDR2 is FQGNSA. CDR3 region: CASSLLLEQFF. In DNA form, the CDR3 reads TGTGCCAGCAGCCTCCTGCTAGAGCAGTTCTTC.

The rearrangement uses TRBV5-1 and TRBJ2-7; the D gene could be TRBD1 or TRBD2 (6 bases each). V lost 4 bases, J lost 5 bases, and 16 bases lay in between. This CDR3 contains 14 residues. Germline lookup yields CDR1 SGHRS and CDR2 YFSETQ. CDR3 sequence: CASSPEGGVHEQYF. CDR3 nucleotides: TGCGCCAGCAGCCCGGAGGGGGGAGTCCACGAGCAGTACTTC.

V is TRBV5-1 and J is TRBJ2-1; TRBD1 matches at 7 bases. Germline V CDR1 and CDR2: SGHRS, YFSETQ. V was pared by 4 bases and J by 8 bases, with 12 bases of the junction left unmatched. The CDR3 runs to 15 residues. CDR3 in DNA: TGCGCCAGCAGCACAAAGGACAGGCTCAGGGATGAGCAGTTCTTC. Encoded protein: CASSTKDRLRDEQFF.

This sequence joins TRBV27 and TRBJ1-1, with unresolved D. Looked up from germline, CDR1 is MNHEY and CDR2 is SMNVEV (reference sequence). The V and J ends lost 3 bases and 10 bases respectively, with 21 bases between them. The CDR3 runs to 15 residues. CDR3 protein: CASSFQGALTPGAFF. The CDR3 region has the DNA TGTGCCAGCAGTTTCCAAGGAGCCCTTACCCCTGGAGCTTTCTTT.

Notes on this clone: The sample holds other DNA sequences that translate to the same CDR3. CDR3 loop: CSVVVPPSSYEQYF. The CDR3 DNA sequence: TGCAGCGTGGTGGTGCCACCCAGCTCCTACGAGCAGTACTTC. The V gene is TRBV29-1, the J gene TRBJ2-7; no firm D call. Germline V gene sequence: CDR1 SQVTM, CDR2 ANQGSEA. Between the trimmed V and J ends, which lost 6 bases and 0 bases, there was a span of 15 bases. The CDR3 covers 14 residues.

The chain combines TRBV27 with TRBJ1-1; D not certain. V shed 0 bases and J shed 4 bases, with 12 bases lying between them. The CDR3 extends over 15 amino acids. Germline V gene data show CDR1 as MNHEY and CDR2 as SMNVEV (reference sequence). The CDR3 bases are TGTGCCAGCAGTTTATCATTAGACACTCCCACTGAAGCTTTCTTT. This translates into CASSLSLDTPTEAFF.

As DNA, the CDR3 is TGTGCCAGCAGCGGACTAGCGGGAGGGCCAGATACGCAGTATTTT. Its protein product is CASSGLAGGPDTQYF. The chain recombines TRBV9 with TRBJ2-3, with 14 bases aligning to TRBD2. This CDR3 spans 15 amino acids. CDR1 is SGDLS, CDR2 YYNGEE, per germline. The ends lost 3 bases at V and 4 bases at J; junction bases unmatched: 1. The full variable domain, in which reference TRBV9 and TRBJ2-3 provide the parts outside the CDR3, is DSGVTQTPKHLITATGQRVTLRCSPRSGDLSVYWYQQSLDQGLQFLIQYYNGEERAKGNILERFSAQQFPDLHSELNLSSLELGDSALYFCASSGLAGGPDTQYFGPGTRLTVL.

The chain couples TRBV7-9 to TRBJ2-7, with TRBD1 identical over 7 bases. Germline-derived CDR1 and CDR2 are SEHNR and FQNEAQ (reference sequence). V lost 4 bases to trimming and J lost 3 bases; unmatched junction nucleotides: 9. The CDR3 totals 15 residues. The CDR3: CASSSGLGTVYEQYF. The CDR3 DNA reads as TGTGCCAGCAGCTCGGGGCTTGGGACAGTCTACGAGCAGTACTTC.

The V gene is TRBV5-1, the J gene TRBJ1-2; D gene uncertain. The CDR3 runs to 17 residues. The V end was cut by 0 bases, the J end by 2 bases, with 17 bases between. Germline lookup yields CDR1 SGHRS and CDR2 YFSETQ. CDR3 bases: TGCGCCAGCAGCTTGGAGGGTGGCGGTGTCCGGAACTATGGCTACACCTTC. This gives the protein CASSLEGGGVRNYGYTF.

The chain joins TRBV7-6 to TRBJ2-1, with a weak D call TRBD1 (6 bases). Germline V CDR1 and CDR2: SGHVS, FNYEAQ. This CDR3 contains 20 residues. Trimming took 0 bases from V and 0 from J, leaving 21 bases between them. The CDR3 here is CASSLALWQGSVSSYNEQFF. The CDR3 nucleotides are TGTGCCAGCAGCTTAGCATTATGGCAGGGGTCAGTCAGCTCCTACAATGAGCAGTTCTTC.

V usage is TRBV13 and J usage is TRBJ2-3; 8 bases map to TRBD2. The trim removed 8 bases at V and 3 bases at J, leaving 7 bases unmatched. The CDR3 covers 14 residues. Germline V gene data show CDR1 as PRHDT and CDR2 as FYEKMQ (reference sequence). CDR3 region: CASRPSGSTDTQYF. CDR3 bases: TGTGCCAGCCGGCCCAGCGGGAGTACAGATACGCAGTATTTT.

J is TRBJ2-3 and V is TRBV9; D may be TRBD1 (6 bases). The germline V gene has CDR1 SGDLS and CDR2 YYNGEE. The CDR3 loop spans 15 amino acids. V was shortened by 0 bases and J by 5 bases, with 13 bases between the two germline ends. CDR3 bases: TGTGCCAGCAGCGTAGGTCCAGGGGTGGGAGATACGCAGTATTTT. It encodes CASSVGPGVGDTQYF.

The gene calls are TRBV27 and TRBJ2-2; a weak D match, TRBD1 (5 bases). The CDR3 covers 13 residues. CDR1 is MNHEY and CDR2 is SMNVEV in the germline V gene (reference sequence). Trimming removed 4 bases from V and 7 bases from J, with 10 bases in between. CDR3 protein: CASSWFDSGELFF. CDR3 DNA: TGTGCCAGCAGTTGGTTCGACAGCGGGGAGCTGTTTTTT.

This clone was seen once. J is TRBJ2-7 and V is TRBV5-8; 8 positions agree with TRBD2. V lost 4 bases, J lost 6 bases, and 15 bases stayed unmatched. This CDR3 region has 16 residues. Germline CDR1 and CDR2: SGHTS and YDEGEE. CDR3 bases: TGTGCCAGCAGCGGCATGGCACTAGCGGCGTTCGGCGAGCAGTACTTC. Translation: CASSGMALAAFGEQYF.

This clone was seen only once. In DNA form, the CDR3 reads TGTGCCAGCCGGGACAGGGAGGAAAAAGGCTACACCTTC. This encodes CASRDREEKGYTF. The chain uses TRBV21-1 and TRBJ1-2; the table names TRBD1, a call not compared with the DNA. TRBV21-1 constitutes a pseudogene. The CDR3 contains 13 residues.

The chain links TRBV30 to TRBJ2-7; TRBD1 might be the D (5 bases). The germline V gene has CDR1 GTSNPN and CDR2 SVGIG (reference sequence). CDR3 length equals 13 residues. Trimming removed 0 bases from V and 3 bases from J, with 9 bases in between. CDR3 nucleotides: TGTGCCTGGAGTGTAGACAGAGACTACGAGCAGTACTTC. Translation: CAWSVDRDYEQYF. Full variable domain (missing parts from reference TRBV30 and TRBJ2-7): SQTIHQWPATLVQPVGSPLSLECTVEGTSNPNLYWYRQAAGRGLQLLFYSVGIGQISSEVPQNLSASRPQDRQFILSSKKLLLSDSGFYLCAWSVDRDYEQYFGPGTRLTVT.

A remark on this clone: The sample has other DNA sequences that encode this CDR3 too. The V gene is TRBV7-9, the J gene TRBJ2-5; TRBD1 might be the D (6 bases). V was shortened by 0 bases and J by 2 bases, with 10 bases between the two germline ends. The CDR3 has 15 residues. The V gene's germline CDR1 is SEHNR and CDR2 FQNEAQ (reference sequence). The CDR3 DNA reads TGTGCCAGCAGCTTAGCTTTGGGGGCACAAGAGACCCAGTACTTC. Its translation: CASSLALGAQETQYF.